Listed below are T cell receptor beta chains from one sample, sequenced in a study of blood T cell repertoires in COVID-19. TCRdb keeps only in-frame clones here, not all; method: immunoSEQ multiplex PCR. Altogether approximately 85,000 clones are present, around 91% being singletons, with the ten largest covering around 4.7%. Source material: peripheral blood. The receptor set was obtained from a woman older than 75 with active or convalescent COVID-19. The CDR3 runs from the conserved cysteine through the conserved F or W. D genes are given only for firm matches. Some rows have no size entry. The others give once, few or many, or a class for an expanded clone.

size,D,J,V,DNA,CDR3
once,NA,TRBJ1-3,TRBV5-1,TGCGCCAGCAGCTCCACCCGACGGGACTCTGGAAACACCATATATTTT,CASSSTRRDSGNTIYF
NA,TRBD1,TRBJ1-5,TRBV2,TGTGCCAGCAGGGGACAGACTAGCAATCAGCCCCAGCATTTT,CASRGQTSNQPQHF
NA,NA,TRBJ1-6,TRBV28,TGTGCCAGCAGTCATCAGGGCCCCTCCTATAATTCACCCCTCCACTTT,CASSHQGPSYNSPLHF
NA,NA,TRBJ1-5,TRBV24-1,TGTGCCACCAGTAACGTAGATAGCAATCAGCCCCAGCATTTT,CATSNVDSNQPQHF
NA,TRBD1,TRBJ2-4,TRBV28,TGTGCCAGCAGCCGTACAGGGGGCGGCATTCAGTACTTC,CASSRTGGGIQYF
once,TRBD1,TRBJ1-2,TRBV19,TGTGCCAGTCTGTCCCGGGACAGGGCCGGCTACACCTTC,CASLSRDRAGYTF
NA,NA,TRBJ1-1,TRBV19,TGTGCCAGTAGACCCGACTTCCCGAACACTGAAGCTTTCTTT,CASRPDFPNTEAFF
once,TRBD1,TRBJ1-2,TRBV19,TGTGCCAGTAGTGTCTCGCCGGGACAGGCGAGCTACACCTTC,CASSVSPGQASYTF
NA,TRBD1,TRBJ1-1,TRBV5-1,TGCGCCAGCAGCACAGGGACAGGGAGGGTCACTGAAGCTTTCTTT,CASSTGTGRVTEAFF
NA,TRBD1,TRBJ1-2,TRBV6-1,TGTGCCAGCGCCCGAACAGGGGCGGAGGGCTACACCTTC,CASARTGAEGYTF
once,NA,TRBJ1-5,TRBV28,TGTGCCAGCAGTTGGCAAGGAGATCAGCCCCAGCATTTT,CASSWQGDQPQHF
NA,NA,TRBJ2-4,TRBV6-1,TGTGCCAGCAGTGATAGGATGGGGCAGGGGGCCAAAAACATTCAGTACTTC,CASSDRMGQGAKNIQYF
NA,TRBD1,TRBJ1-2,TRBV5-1,TGCGCCAGCAGCCCGGGGACAGGGGGCCTTAACTATGGCTACACCTTC,CASSPGTGGLNYGYTF